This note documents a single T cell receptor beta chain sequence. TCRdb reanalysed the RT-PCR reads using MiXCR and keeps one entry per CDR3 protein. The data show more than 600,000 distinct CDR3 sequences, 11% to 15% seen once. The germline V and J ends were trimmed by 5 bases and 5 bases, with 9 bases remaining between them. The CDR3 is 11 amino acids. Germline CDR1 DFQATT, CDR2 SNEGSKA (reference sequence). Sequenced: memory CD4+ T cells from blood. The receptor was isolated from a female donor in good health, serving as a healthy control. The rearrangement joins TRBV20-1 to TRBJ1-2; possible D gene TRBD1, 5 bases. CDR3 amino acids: CSAAGGYGYTF. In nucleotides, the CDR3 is TGCAGTGCTGCGGGGGGGTATGGCTACACCTTC.